This TCR beta chain was sequenced in a study of cytomegalovirus exposure and HLA in healthy donors. The study, taken as a whole, reports: The classifier, whose performance was assessed in both the original and validation cohorts, reportedly diagnosed cytomegalovirus status with high specificity and sensitivity. For most TCR sequences rarity was the rule, although some public TCRs occurred in many donors.

Sequencing was performed with immunoSEQ multiplex PCR; in TCRdb, only in-frame clones are kept and a portion is missing. In the table there are 150,000 or so clones, 70% to 90% of which are singletons. The germline V gene has CDR1 SNHLY and CDR2 FYNNEI. CDR3 size: 14 residues. The V end was cut by 2 bases, the J end by 7 bases, with 14 bases between. With regard to this clone: As yet, its antigen is unknown.

The receptor comes from a woman in her 30s in good health and CMV-seropositive. Sequenced sample: PBMCs. The V gene is TRBV2, the J gene TRBJ2-5, with a possible D match to TRBD1 (8 bases). As DNA, the CDR3 is TGTGCCAGCAGTGAATACAGGGGGGGTTCGACCCAGTACTTC. This sequence encodes CASSEYRGGSTQYF.